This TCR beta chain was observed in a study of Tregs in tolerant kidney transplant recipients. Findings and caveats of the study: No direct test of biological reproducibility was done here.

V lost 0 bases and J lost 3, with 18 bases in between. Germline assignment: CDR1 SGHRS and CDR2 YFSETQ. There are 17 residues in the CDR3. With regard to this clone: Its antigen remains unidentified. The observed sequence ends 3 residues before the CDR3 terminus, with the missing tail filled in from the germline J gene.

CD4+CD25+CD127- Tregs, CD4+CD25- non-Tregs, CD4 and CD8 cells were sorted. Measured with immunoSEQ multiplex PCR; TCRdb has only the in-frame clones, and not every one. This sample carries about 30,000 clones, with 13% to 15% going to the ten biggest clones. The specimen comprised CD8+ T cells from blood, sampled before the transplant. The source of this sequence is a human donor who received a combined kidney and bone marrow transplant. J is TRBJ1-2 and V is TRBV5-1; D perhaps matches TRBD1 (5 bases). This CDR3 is CASSLGVSTASHYGYTF. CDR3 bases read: TGCGCCAGCAGCTTGGGGGTCTCGACAGCCAGCCACTATGGC.